Given below is one T cell receptor beta chain in context. One junction end does not reproduce the germline sequence, and a read error may be involved. Unsorted whole blood yielded blood RNA, and germline DNA was extracted as well. Total RNA (about 500 ng) served as template for TCR beta cDNA synthesis primed by a constant-region primer. Nested multiplex PCR, run for three rounds with slightly modified ARM-PCR, yielded TCR beta libraries. The first two PCR rounds, approximately 10 cycles each, used TRBV1-TRBV30 forward primers and a C-beta reverse primer. Using its own MiXCR run on the multiplex PCR reads, TCRdb lists one record per CDR3 protein. The sample has about 310,000 distinct CDR3 sequences; 45% to 70% are singletons. The data derive from a study of tumor-infiltrating lymphocytes in primary liver carcinoma. The germline gives CDR1 SGHAT, CDR2 FQNNGV. This CDR3 comprises 15 residues.

The J gene is TRBJ2-7, the V gene TRBV11-2; D tentatively fits TRBD1 or TRBD2 (5 bases each). Sequencing was performed on peripheral blood. The source of this sequence is a woman aged 25 to 39 with primary liver carcinoma and hepatitis B virus infection. The CDR3, as DNA: TGTGCCAACAGCTTAGTGGGGACGAGTACCTACGAGCAATACTTC. Protein: CANSLVGTSTYEQYF. The variable domain in full, completed from reference TRBV11-2 and TRBJ2-7, reads EAGVAQSPRYKIIEKRQSVAFWCNPISGHATLYWYQQILGQGPKLLIQFQNNGVVDDSQLPKDRFSAERLKGVDSTLKIQPAKLEDSAVYLCANSLVGTSTYEQYFGPGTRLTVT.